This T cell receptor beta chain was identified in a study of blood T cells in healthy people across ages. A second about 6 to 12 cycle PCR used barcoded and J-beta primers. TCRdb independently ran MiXCR on the 5' RACE reads; one entry per CDR3 protein. Here the sample spans about 640,000 distinct CDR3 sequences, less than 35% being singletons. Unmatched junction bases numbered 4, after V lost 7 bases and J lost 0 bases. The CDR3 loop spans 14 amino acids. In regard to this clonotype: Its target is unknown.

Study-level results: Older age coincided with a roughly linear decline in TCR beta diversity per million T cells. It was the long-lived donors that had more naive CD4+ cells and higher diversity than aged donors. Nothing was known about donor CMV status, and this possibly confounded expanded clonotype changes.

This receptor was taken from a woman at least 80 years old in good health. The V call is TRBV12-3 or TRBV12-4, the J call TRBJ2-3; 7 nucleotides align to TRBD2. The source material was blood. This CDR3 reads CASTREDSTDTQYF. CDR3 nucleotides: TGTGCCAGCACACGGGAGGACAGCACAGATACGCAGTATTTT.